This TCR beta chain was profiled in a study of blood T cell repertoires in COVID-19. The germline V gene has CDR1 MNHEY and CDR2 SVGAGI. J gave up 12 bases and V 6 bases, and 5 bases lay outside the gene matches. This CDR3 has 13 amino acids. Participant age was roughly 18 to 90 years, and participants resided in roughly 25 US areas. In the original workflow: Cell counts per sample came from amplifying reference gene primers. TCRdb's table, derived via immunoSEQ multiplex PCR, lists solely in-frame clones and lacks some. The DNA gave D and trimming, while V, J and clone size come from that table. Of roughly 430,000 clones detected, roughly 86% appear once; the ten largest clones hold roughly 2%.

The sequence was obtained from a woman in her 40s with acute COVID-19. Sequencing was carried out using PBMCs or T cells enriched from blood (not recorded which). The rearrangement joins TRBV6-5 to TRBJ2-7; TRBD2 matches at 16 bases. The CDR3, as DNA: TGTGCCAGCAGCGGGACTAGCGGGGGGGCGATGTACTTC. Encoded protein: CASSGTSGGAMYF.